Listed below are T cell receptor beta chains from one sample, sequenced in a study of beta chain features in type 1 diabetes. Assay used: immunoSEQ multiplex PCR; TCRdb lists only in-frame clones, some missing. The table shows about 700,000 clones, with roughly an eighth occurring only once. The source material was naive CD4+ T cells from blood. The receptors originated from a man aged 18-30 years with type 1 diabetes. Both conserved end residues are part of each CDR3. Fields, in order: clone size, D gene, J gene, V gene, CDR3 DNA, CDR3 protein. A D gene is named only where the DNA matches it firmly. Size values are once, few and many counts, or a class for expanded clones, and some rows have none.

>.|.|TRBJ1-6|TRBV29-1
TGCAGCGTTCAACAGGGCGAGCATTCACCCCTCCACTTT
CSVQQGEHSPLHF
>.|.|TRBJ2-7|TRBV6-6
TGTGCCAGCAGTTCCGGGACCCCGGACTACGAGCAGTACTTC
CASSSGTPDYEQYF
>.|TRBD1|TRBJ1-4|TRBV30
TGTGCCTGGCAGGGGGCTAATGAAAAACTGTTTTTT
CAWQGANEKLFF
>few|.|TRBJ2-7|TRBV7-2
TGTGCCAGCAGCTTGAGAGGCAGGCAAGCCTACGAGCAGTACTTC
CASSLRGRQAYEQYF
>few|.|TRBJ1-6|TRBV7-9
TGTGCCAGCAGCCCGATAGTGGATTCACCCCTCCACTTT
CASSPIVDSPLHF
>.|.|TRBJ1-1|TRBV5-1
TGCGCCAGCAGCTTGGCGGGGCAGGGCACTGAAGCTTTCTTT
CASSLAGQGTEAFF
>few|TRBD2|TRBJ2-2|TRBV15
TGTGCCACCAGCAGAGTGGCGGGAGTAACCGGGGAGCTGTTTTTT
CATSRVAGVTGELFF
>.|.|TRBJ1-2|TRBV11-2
TGTGCCAGCAGCTTAGCCCGGGGAAGCTATGGCTACACCTTC
CASSLARGSYGYTF
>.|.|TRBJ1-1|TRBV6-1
TGTGCCAGCACCTCGGCAGGGAAGATTGTCACTGAAGCTTTCTTT
CASTSAGKIVTEAFF
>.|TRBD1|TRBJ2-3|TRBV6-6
TGTGCCAGCAGGAAGGGACAGCCGGTTTGGGATACGCAGTATTTT
CASRKGQPVWDTQYF
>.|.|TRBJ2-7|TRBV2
TGTGCCAGCAGTGGACAGGACGAGCAGTACTTC
CASSGQDEQYF
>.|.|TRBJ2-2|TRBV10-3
TGTGCCATCACCTACGAGGACATCACCGGGGAGCTGTTTTTT
CAITYEDITGELFF
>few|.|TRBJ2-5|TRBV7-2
TGTGCCAGCAGCCTACGGTCGGAGACCCAGTACTTC
CASSLRSETQYF
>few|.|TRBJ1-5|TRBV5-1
TGCGCCAGCAGCCCAACAGGTAGCAATCAGCCCCAGCATTTT
CASSPTGSNQPQHF
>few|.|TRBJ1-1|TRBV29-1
TGCAGCGTCCGGGAGAACACTGAAGCTTTCTTT
CSVRENTEAFF
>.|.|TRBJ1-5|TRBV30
TGTGCCTGGAGTGTAGACCGGGGAGTTGATCAGCCCCAGCATTTT
CAWSVDRGVDQPQHF
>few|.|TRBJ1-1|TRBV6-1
TGTGCCAGCAGTGATTTGGGACAGAACACTGAAGCTTTCTTT
CASSDLGQNTEAFF
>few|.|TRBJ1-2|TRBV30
TGTGCCTGGAGGGGGCACTATGGCTACACCTTC
CAWRGHYGYTF
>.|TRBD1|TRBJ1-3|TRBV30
TGTGCCTGGAGAAGAGGACAGGGGGAAGACACCATATATTTT
CAWRRGQGEDTIYF
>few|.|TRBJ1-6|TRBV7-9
TGTGCCAGCAGCGAACGACAGCTAAGCAATTCACCCCTCCACTTT
CASSERQLSNSPLHF
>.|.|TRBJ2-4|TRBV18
TGTGCCAGCTCACCGTGGGGGAATCAAGCCAAAAACATTCAGTACTTC
CASSPWGNQAKNIQYF
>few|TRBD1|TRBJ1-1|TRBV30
TGTGCCTGGAGGTTGGGACAGAAGAACACTGAAGCTTTCTTT
CAWRLGQKNTEAFF
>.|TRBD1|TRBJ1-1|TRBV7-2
TGTGCCAGCAGCCCTTCCAACCCGGGACAGCAGAACACTGAAGCTTTCTTT
CASSPSNPGQQNTEAFF
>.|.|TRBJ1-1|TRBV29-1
TGCAGCGTTGGGGGAGGATTGGGACAACTGGGACGGAACACTGAAGCTTTCTTT
CSVGGGLGQLGRNTEAFF
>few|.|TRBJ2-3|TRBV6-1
TGTGCCAGCAGTGATTTCGGCACAGATACGCAGTATTTT
CASSDFGTDTQYF
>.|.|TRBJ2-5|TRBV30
TGTGCCTGGAGTTCGGCTAGTTGGGAGACCCAGTACTTC
CAWSSASWETQYF
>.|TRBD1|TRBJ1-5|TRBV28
TGTGCCAGCAGTTTGGGACAGCGAATTCAGCCCCAGCATTTT
CASSLGQRIQPQHF
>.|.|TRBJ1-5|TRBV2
TGTGCCAGCAGTGAACGGGGTGCATATAGCAATCAGCCCCAGCATTTT
CASSERGAYSNQPQHF
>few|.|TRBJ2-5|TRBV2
TGTGCCAGCAGTTTAATGGACTACCAAGAGACCCAGTACTTC
CASSLMDYQETQYF
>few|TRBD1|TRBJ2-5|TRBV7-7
TGTGCTAGCAGCATGGGGACAGGAAAAGAGACCCAGTACTTC
CASSMGTGKETQYF
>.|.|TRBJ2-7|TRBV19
TGTGCCAGTACCTCCGGCAGGGCCGGCTCCTACGAGCAGTACTTC
CASTSGRAGSYEQYF
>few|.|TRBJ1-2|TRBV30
TGTGCCTGGATGGTCGGACGGACCTATGGCTACACCTTC
CAWMVGRTYGYTF
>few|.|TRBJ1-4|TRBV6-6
TGTGCCAGCAGTTATAACGGAGAAAAACTGTTTTTT
CASSYNGEKLFF
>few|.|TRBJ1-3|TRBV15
TGTGCCACCAGCAGCAGGACGGATGGAAACACCATATATTTT
CATSSRTDGNTIYF
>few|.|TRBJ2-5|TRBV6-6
TGTGCCAGCAGCTATCAAGAGACCCAGTACTTC
CASSYQETQYF
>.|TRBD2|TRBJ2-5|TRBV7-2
TGTGCCAGCAGCCCTCGGACTAGCGGGAGATCCCAAGAGACCCAGTACTTC
CASSPRTSGRSQETQYF